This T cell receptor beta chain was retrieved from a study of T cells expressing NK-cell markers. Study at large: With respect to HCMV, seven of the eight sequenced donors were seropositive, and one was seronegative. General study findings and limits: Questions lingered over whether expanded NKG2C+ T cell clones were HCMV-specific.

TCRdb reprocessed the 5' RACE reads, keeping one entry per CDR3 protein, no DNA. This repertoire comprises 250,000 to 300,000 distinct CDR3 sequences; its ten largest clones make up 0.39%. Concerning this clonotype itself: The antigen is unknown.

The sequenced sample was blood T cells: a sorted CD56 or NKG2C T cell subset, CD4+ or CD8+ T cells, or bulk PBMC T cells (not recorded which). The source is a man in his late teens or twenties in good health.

CDR3 residues: CATSRVSGKYGETQYF. The rearrangement joins TRBV15 to TRBJ2-5; TCRdb indicates TRBD1, and absent DNA this call remains unverified. CDR1 and CDR2 (germline): LNHNV, YYDKDF (reference sequence). CDR3 size: 16 residues.